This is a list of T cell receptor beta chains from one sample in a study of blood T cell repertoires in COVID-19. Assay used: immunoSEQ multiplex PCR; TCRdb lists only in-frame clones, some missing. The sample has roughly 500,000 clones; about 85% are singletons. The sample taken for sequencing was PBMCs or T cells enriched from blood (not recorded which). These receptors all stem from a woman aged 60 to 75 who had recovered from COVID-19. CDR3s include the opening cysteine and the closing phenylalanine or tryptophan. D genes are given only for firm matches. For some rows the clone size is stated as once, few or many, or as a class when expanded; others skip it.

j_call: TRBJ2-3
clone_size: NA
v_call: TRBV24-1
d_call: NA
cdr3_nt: TGTGCCACCAGTTCGATAGGACTTACCACAGATACGCAGTATTTT
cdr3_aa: CATSSIGLTTDTQYF

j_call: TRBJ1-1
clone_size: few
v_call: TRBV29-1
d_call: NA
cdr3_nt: TGCAGCGTTGAGCCGCAGGTTAACACTGAAGCTTTCTTT
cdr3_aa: CSVEPQVNTEAFF

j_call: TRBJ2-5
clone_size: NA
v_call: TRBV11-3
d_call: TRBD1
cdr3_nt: TGTGCCAGCAGCTTAGAAGGGGGCGTGGGGGAGACCCAGTACTTC
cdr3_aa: CASSLEGGVGETQYF

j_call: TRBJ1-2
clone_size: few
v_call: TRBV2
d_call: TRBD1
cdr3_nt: TGTGCCAGCAGTGCAGGACAGGCGACCTATGGCTACACCTTC
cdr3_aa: CASSAGQATYGYTF

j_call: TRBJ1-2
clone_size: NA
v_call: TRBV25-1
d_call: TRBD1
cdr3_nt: TGTGCCAGTCCCCACCCAACAGGGGGCATCGCGTATGGCTACACCTTC
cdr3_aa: CASPHPTGGIAYGYTF

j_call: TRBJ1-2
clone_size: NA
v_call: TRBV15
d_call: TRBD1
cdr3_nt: TGTGCCACCAGCAGAGTGGGGACAGGGGGATATGGCTACACCTTC
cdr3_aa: CATSRVGTGGYGYTF

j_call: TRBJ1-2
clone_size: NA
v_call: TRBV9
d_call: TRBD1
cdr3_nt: TGTGCCAGCAGCGTTTACCAGGGGGGTGGTGGCTACACCTTC
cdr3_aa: CASSVYQGGGGYTF

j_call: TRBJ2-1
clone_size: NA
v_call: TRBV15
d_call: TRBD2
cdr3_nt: TGTGCCACCAGCAGAGAGGGACTAGCGGGGGGCTCGAACAATGAGCAGTTCTTC
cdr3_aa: CATSREGLAGGSNNEQFF

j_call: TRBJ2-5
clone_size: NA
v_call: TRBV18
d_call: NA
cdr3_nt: TGTGCCAGCTCACCGTCCCGCGCGGGGGAGACCCAGTACTTC
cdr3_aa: CASSPSRAGETQYF

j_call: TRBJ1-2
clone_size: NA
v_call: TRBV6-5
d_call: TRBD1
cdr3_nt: TGTGCCAGCAGTCTAGGGGACAGGACGAACTATGGCTACACCTTC
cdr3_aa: CASSLGDRTNYGYTF

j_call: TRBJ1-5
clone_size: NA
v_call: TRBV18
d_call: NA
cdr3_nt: TGTGCCAGCTCTCCCGGGTCATCAATTTCTGATCAGCCCCAGCATTTT
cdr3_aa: CASSPGSSISDQPQHF

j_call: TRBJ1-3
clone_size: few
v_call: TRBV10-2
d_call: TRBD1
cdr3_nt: TGCGCCAGCAGTGGACAGGGGCCGGGAAACACCATATATTTT
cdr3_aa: CASSGQGPGNTIYF

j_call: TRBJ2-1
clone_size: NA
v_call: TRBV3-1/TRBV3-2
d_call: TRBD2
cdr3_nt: TGTGCCAGCAGCGGAGCGGGGGGGCCAAATGAGCAGTTCTTC
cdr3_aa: CASSGAGGPNEQFF

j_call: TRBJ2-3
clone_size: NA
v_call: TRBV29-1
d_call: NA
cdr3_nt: TGCAGCGAGATGACTGGATCTAGCACAGATACGCAGTATTTT
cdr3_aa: CSEMTGSSTDTQYF

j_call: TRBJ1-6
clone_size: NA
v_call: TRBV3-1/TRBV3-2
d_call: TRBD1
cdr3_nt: TGTGCCAGCAGCCAAGGGACAGGGGTCGGTAATTCACCCCTCCACTTT
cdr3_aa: CASSQGTGVGNSPLHF

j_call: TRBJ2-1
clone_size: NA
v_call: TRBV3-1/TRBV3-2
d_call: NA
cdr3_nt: TGTGCCAGCAGCCAAGAATGGCTAGCGAGAGTCGTCTCCTACAATGAGCAGTTCTTC
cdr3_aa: CASSQEWLARVVSYNEQFF

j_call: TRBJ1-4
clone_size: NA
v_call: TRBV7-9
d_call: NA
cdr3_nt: TGTGCCAGCACCTCCCTAAGGGGGAATGAAAAACTGTTTTTT
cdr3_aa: CASTSLRGNEKLFF

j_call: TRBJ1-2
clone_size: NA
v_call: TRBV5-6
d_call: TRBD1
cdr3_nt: TGTGCCACCCAGGACAGGGCTAACTATGGCTACACCTTC
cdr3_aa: CATQDRANYGYTF

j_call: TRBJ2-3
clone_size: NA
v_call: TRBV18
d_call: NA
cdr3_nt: TGTGCCAGCTCACCACCTTTTCAGGGTGGGGCAGATACGCAGTATTTT
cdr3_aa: CASSPPFQGGADTQYF

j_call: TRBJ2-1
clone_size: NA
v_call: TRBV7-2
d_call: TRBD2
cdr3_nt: TGTGCCAGCAGCTTGACGGGGGGAACCTACAATGAGCAGTTCTTC
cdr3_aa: CASSLTGGTYNEQFF

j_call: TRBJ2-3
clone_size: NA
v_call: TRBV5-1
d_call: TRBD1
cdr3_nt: TGCGCCAGCAGTCGGACAGGGCACACAGATACGCAGTATTTT
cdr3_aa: CASSRTGHTDTQYF

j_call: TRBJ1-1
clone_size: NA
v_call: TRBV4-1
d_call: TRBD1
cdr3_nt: TGCGCCAGCAGCCGAGACAGGGACACTGAAGCTTTCTTT
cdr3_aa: CASSRDRDTEAFF

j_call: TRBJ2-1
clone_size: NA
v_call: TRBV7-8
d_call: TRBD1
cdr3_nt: TGTGCCAGCGGACTACTTCCGGGACAGGAGACCTACAATGAGCAGTTCTTC
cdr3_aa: CASGLLPGQETYNEQFF

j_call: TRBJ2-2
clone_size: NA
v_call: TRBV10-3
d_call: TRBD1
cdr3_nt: TGTGCCATCACCGAACAGGGGGCCGGGGAGCTGTTTTTT
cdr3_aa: CAITEQGAGELFF

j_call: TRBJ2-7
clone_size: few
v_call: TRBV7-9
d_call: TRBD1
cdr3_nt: TGTGCCAGCAGCCCCCCTGGGGACAGGGACCCCTACGAGCAGTACTTC
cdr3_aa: CASSPPGDRDPYEQYF

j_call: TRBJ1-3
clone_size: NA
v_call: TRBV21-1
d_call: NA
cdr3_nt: TGTGCCAGCAGCAAAGGCCGGGACAGCTTCTCTGGAAACACCATATATTTT
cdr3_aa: CASSKGRDSFSGNTIYF

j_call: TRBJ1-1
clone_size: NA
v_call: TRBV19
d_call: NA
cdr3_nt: TGTGCCAGTAGTATAGCGCGGCGGCAGGGGAACACTGAAGCTTTCTTT
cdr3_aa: CASSIARRQGNTEAFF